This T cell receptor beta chain comes out of a study of T-cell memory formation after mild COVID-19. The authors produced TCR alpha and TCR beta cDNA libraries with sample barcodes and UMIs by 5'RACE using constant-segment primers. TCRdb used MiXCR to reprocess the 5' RACE reads, holding one entry per CDR3 protein. The table has 90,000 to 120,000 distinct CDR3 sequences, approximately 10% seen once. CDR3 length: 15 amino acids. Trimming removed 0 bases from V and 3 bases from J, with 12 bases in between. From germline, CDR1 is SGHRS and CDR2 YFSETQ. Overall study results and limits: CM and EM subsets held most contracting CD4+ clones; EMRA held CD8+ ones. From day 15 to 85, contracting clones were balanced between CD4 and CD8, whereas later expanders leaned toward CD4+.

This clonotype was recorded many times. Its target is not known. The receptor was derived from a man between 18 and 35 years old who had mild COVID-19 (a few samples of this study predate the infection). Cell type and time point are not known. This chain links TRBV5-1 with TRBJ1-1; D unresolved. Material: PBMCs or a T cell subset sorted from them (not recorded which). The CDR3 region is CASSLEAGYDTEAFF. CDR3 coding DNA: TGCGCCAGCAGCTTGGAAGCGGGGTATGACACTGAAGCTTTCTTT.